Sequencing of this TCR beta chain was carried out in a study of cytomegalovirus exposure and HLA in healthy donors. Germline CDR1 reads SGHAT; CDR2 reads FQNNGV. The V gene end was trimmed by 7 bases and the J gene end by 6 bases; junction bases not matched to a gene: 11. This CDR3 comprises 15 residues. Primers: 60 Vbeta forward and 13 Jbeta reverse. Only in-frame clones appear in the TCRdb table, and some are missing; sequencing was by immunoSEQ multiplex PCR. The sample shows approximately 150,000 clones, 80% of them seen only once. Material for sequencing was PBMCs. This receptor was identified in a woman aged 40 to 50 in good health and CMV-seronegative. The V gene is TRBV11-2, the J gene TRBJ2-3; 9 bases are a match to TRBD2. The CDR3 DNA is TGTGCCAGCACCAAACAGCGGGGGGCCTGGGATACGCAGTATTTT. This codes for CASTKQRGAWDTQYF.